This T cell receptor (beta chain) comes out of a study of T cells in Graves' hyperthyroidism and ophthalmopathy. Study results and caveats: Most thyroid clonotypes with frequency above 0.001 were detected in blood.

Researchers amplified the TCR beta CDR3 regions from RNA transcripts. HTBI primers drove first-round RT-PCR of the TCR CDR3. Each CDR3 protein is one row after TCRdb ran MiXCR on the multiplex PCR reads. The sample lists a few hundred thousand distinct CDR3 sequences, more than 15% seen once, with approximately 16% in the top ten. Of note for this clonotype: Its antigen is not identified. At one boundary the junction diverges from the germline segment, which might be a read error.

The PBMCs were taken from about 10 ml of fresh peripheral blood. The CDR3 sequence is 18 residues long. Per the germline V gene, CDR1 is SGHTA and CDR2 is FQGNSA. Specimen: blood. This chain uses TRBV7-2 with TRBJ2-3, with TRBD2 matching over 8 bases. The TCR comes from a woman between 18 and 30 years old with Graves' ophthalmopathy. CDR3 in amino acids: CASSQNRALAGGTDTQYF. CDR3 coding DNA: TGCGCCAGCAGCCAAAACCGCGCACTTGCGGGGGGAACAGATACGCAGTATTTT.